Shown below are 22 T cell receptor beta chains from a single sample sequenced in a study of Ad26.COV2.S vaccination and SARS-CoV-2 variants. Here immunoSEQ multiplex PCR was the method, and the copy in TCRdb shows in-frame clones only, minus some. The sample shows about 330,000 clones, around 90% of them seen only once. The treatment denotes: some 20 received Ad26.COV2.S at low or high dose, single or two shots; about 5 received placebo; per-sample allocation not given. Each sample was drawn 63 days after the first injection (of vaccine or placebo). Sequencing used peripheral blood, obtained in a trial of Ad26.COV2.S vaccine versus placebo. These receptors all stem from a person aged 18 to 59 who received the Ad26.COV2.S COVID-19 vaccine or a placebo.

In this sample, this clone turned up a few times. The chain carries TRBV7-6 and TRBJ2-7; tentatively, D is TRBD2 (6 bases). Germline CDR1 SGHVS, CDR2 FNYEAQ. Trimming took 3 bases from V and 7 from J, leaving 13 bases between them. The CDR3 length is 13 residues. The CDR3 region is CASSFGEEVEQYF. The CDR3 bases are TGTGCCAGCAGCTTCGGGGAGGAGGTAGAGCAGTACTTC. Supplemented by reference TRBV7-6 and TRBJ2-7, the full variable domain reads GAGVSQSPRYKVTKRGQDVALRCDPISGHVSLYWYRQALGQGPEFLTYFNYEAQQDKSGLPNDRFSAERPEGSISTLTIQRTEQRDSAMYRCASSFGEEVEQYFGPGTRLTVT.

This clone has just a few counts. CDR3 coding DNA: TGCGCCAGCAGCCACCGTGGTGGTACCTTCTATGGCTACACCTTC. Its protein is CASSHRGGTFYGYTF. This chain joins TRBV4-1 and TRBJ1-2; D unclear. Looked up from germline, CDR1 is MGHRA and CDR2 is YSYEKL. The CDR3 contains 15 residues. Trimming stripped 3 bases from V and 4 bases from J, with 15 bases between.

The J gene is TRBJ2-2, the V gene TRBV7-2; perhaps D is TRBD1 or TRBD2 (5 bases each). V shed 5 bases and J shed 3 bases, with 19 bases lying between them. The CDR3 runs 17 residues. Germline V gene sequence: CDR1 SGHTA, CDR2 FQGNSA. The CDR3 region has the DNA TGTGCCAGCAGCCCCCACAGGAGGCTCGTTGACACCGGGGAGCTGTTTTTT. Translation gives CASSPHRRLVDTGELFF.

The table lists this clone with a count of one. The chain uses TRBV5-1 and TRBJ2-2; no reliable D call. Trimming removed 3 bases from V and 6 bases from J, with 12 bases in between. Germline assignment: CDR1 SGHRS and CDR2 YFSETQ. This CDR3 region has 14 residues. Written as DNA, the CDR3 is TGCGCCAGCAGCTCGGTTGCAGGTCCCGGGGAGCTGTTTTTT. Translated, it gives CASSSVAGPGELFF.

The V and J genes are TRBV6-1 and TRBJ1-1, with unresolved D. Trimming stripped 2 bases from V and 5 bases from J, with 6 bases between. Germline values: CDR1 MNHNS, CDR2 SASEGT. The CDR3 consists of 12 residues. CDR3 DNA sequence: TGTGCCAGCAGTGAACGTTGGACTGAAGCTTTCTTT. It codes for CASSERWTEAFF.

This chain uses TRBV11-2 with TRBJ2-5, with D hard to call. Germline V gene lookup returns CDR1 SGHAT and CDR2 FQNNGV. CDR3 length: 15 amino acids. Trimming pared 6 bases from V and 2 bases from J, leaving 16 bases between. The CDR3 is CASSPMEWYQETQYF. CDR3 nucleotides: TGTGCCAGCAGTCCTATGGAATGGTATCAAGAGACCCAGTACTTC.

The gene calls are TRBV27 and TRBJ2-6, with a tentative D call TRBD2 (6 bases). The CDR3 consists of 14 residues. Looked up from germline, CDR1 is MNHEY and CDR2 is SMNVEV (reference sequence). The V gene lost 3 bases and the J gene lost 10 bases, with 13 bases spanning the gap. CDR3 DNA: TGTGCCAGCAGTTTGGGGGGAGGTTTAAACGTCCTGACTTTC. It translates to CASSLGGGLNVLTF.

The chain employs TRBV27 and TRBJ1-2; D might be TRBD1 (5 bases). From germline, CDR1 is MNHEY and CDR2 SMNVEV (reference sequence). Trimming shortened V by 5 bases and J by 2 bases, and 18 bases separated the two germline ends. CDR3 length: 16 amino acids. CDR3 protein: CASSPREGLINYGYTF. Written as DNA, the CDR3 is TGTGCCAGCAGTCCCCGGGAGGGGCTAATAAACTATGGCTACACCTTC.

The chain carries TRBV6-5 and TRBJ2-7; either TRBD1 or TRBD2 may fit D (6 bases each). Trimming removed 6 bases from V and 5 bases from J, with 20 bases in between. From germline, CDR1 is MNHEY and CDR2 SVGAGI. The CDR3 is 15 residues long. The CDR3 sequence is CASSPGLGGLHEQYF. The CDR3 bases are TGTGCCAGCAGCCCCGGTTTAGGGGGGCTCCACGAGCAGTACTTC.

The CDR3, as DNA: TGTGCCAGCAGCCCCCTTGGGTTCATGAACACTGAAGCTTTCTTT. Translation: CASSPLGFMNTEAFF. This rearrangement joins TRBV14 to TRBJ1-1; D gene uncertain. The CDR3 has 15 residues. Trimming stripped 4 bases from V and 0 bases from J, with 12 bases between. Looked up from germline, CDR1 is SGHDN and CDR2 is FVKESK. The complete variable domain, with remaining parts taken from reference TRBV14 and TRBJ1-1, reads EAGVTQFPSHSVIEKGQTVTLRCDPISGHDNLYWYRRVMGKEIKFLLHFVKESKQDESGMPNNRFLAERTGGTYSTLKVQPAELEDSGVYFCASSPLGFMNTEAFFGQGTRLTVV.

The chain carries TRBV14 and TRBJ2-3; 7 positions agree with TRBD1. Per germline, CDR1 SGHDN and CDR2 FVKESK. This CDR3 comprises 16 residues. V dropped 6 bases and J dropped 5; count of bases not matched to a gene: 14. The CDR3 reads CASRKHGTAEGDTQYF. The CDR3 DNA reads as TGTGCCAGCAGAAAGCACGGGACAGCCGAGGGAGATACGCAGTATTTT.

V is TRBV11-2 and J is TRBJ1-6; 7 nucleotides agree with TRBD1. V lost 1 base, J lost 7 bases, and 7 bases stayed unmatched. The CDR3 loop spans 16 amino acids. Germline V gene lookup returns CDR1 SGHAT and CDR2 FQNNGV. The CDR3 coding sequence is TGTGCCAGCAGCTTAGGCGGGACAGTAATGAATTCACCCCTCCACTTT. Its protein is CASSLGGTVMNSPLHF. The full variable domain, in which reference TRBV11-2 and TRBJ1-6 provide the parts outside the CDR3, is EAGVAQSPRYKIIEKRQSVAFWCNPISGHATLYWYQQILGQGPKLLIQFQNNGVVDDSQLPKDRFSAERLKGVDSTLKIQPAKLEDSAVYLCASSLGGTVMNSPLHFGNGTRLTVT.

This CDR3 reads CASSRGFDYGYTF. The DNA of the CDR3 is TGTGCCAGCAGTAGGGGTTTCGACTATGGCTACACCTTC. J is TRBJ1-2 and V is TRBV25-1, with D possibly being TRBD1 (5 bases). Between the trimmed V and J ends, which lost 5 bases and 3 bases, there was a span of 10 bases. The CDR3 contains 13 residues. Germline assignment: CDR1 MGHDK and CDR2 SYGVNS.

Details on this clone: The junction differs from germline at one of its ends, possibly a read error. The J gene is TRBJ2-1, the V gene TRBV5-1, with 8 positions matching TRBD2. Germline V gene data show CDR1 as SGHRS and CDR2 as YFSETQ. The CDR3 runs to 15 residues. Here the CDR3 DNA reads TGCGCCAGCAGCTTGGCCGAGCGGGGGTACACTGAGCAGTTCTTC. Protein product: CASSLAERGYTEQFF.

This clone appeared a single time. This rearrangement joins TRBV7-2 to TRBJ1-1, with unresolved D. With 8 bases removed from V and 8 bases from J, the gap between germline ends came to 15 bases. The germline V gene encodes CDR1 SGHTA and CDR2 FQGNSA. CDR3 length: 12 amino acids. CDR3 coding DNA: TGTGCCAGCGGATCTGCCACCCGGGAAGCTTTCTTT. Amino acids: CASGSATREAFF.

The rearrangement joins TRBV5-4 to TRBJ1-6, with no clear D. Germline-derived CDR1 and CDR2 are SGHNT and YYREEE (reference sequence). The V end lost 2 bases, the J end lost 0 bases, and 15 bases lay between the germline ends. The CDR3 is 18 amino acids. The CDR3 region has the DNA TGTGCCAGCAGCTTAGCGCCGGGTAAAGGCTCCTATAATTCACCCCTCCACTTT. This codes for CASSLAPGKGSYNSPLHF.

The chain links TRBV12-3 or TRBV12-4 to TRBJ2-7, with D perhaps matching TRBD1 (5 bases). Trimming took off 8 bases at V and 4 bases at J, with 15 bases between the two ends. This CDR3 spans 13 amino acids. The CDR3 DNA reads TGTGCCAGCGCAACCCAGGACAAGTACGAGCAGTACTTC. Protein: CASATQDKYEQYF.

The gene calls are TRBV3-1 (or the pseudogene TRBV3-2) and TRBJ2-1; TRBD1 matches 10 bases. V gave up 4 bases and J gave up 4 bases; unmatched junction bases: 4. The CDR3 runs to 15 residues. Germline V gene lookup returns CDR1 LGHDT and CDR2 YNNKEL (reference sequence). CDR3 residues: CASSPRQGAYNEQFF. The CDR3 DNA is TGTGCCAGCAGCCCCCGACAGGGGGCTTACAATGAGCAGTTCTTC.

The J gene is TRBJ2-3, the V gene TRBV27; 11 bases are shared with TRBD2. The germline CDR1 and CDR2 sequences are MNHEY and SMNVEV (reference sequence). The CDR3 extends over 15 amino acids. The J segment lost 3 bases and the V segment lost 4 bases, leaving 3 bases of the junction unmatched. CDR3 amino acids: CASSSRLAGTDTQYF. DNA of the CDR3: TGTGCCAGCAGTTCCCGACTAGCGGGAACAGATACGCAGTATTTT.

The chain employs TRBV5-4 and TRBJ1-2, with 9 bases aligning to TRBD1. The CDR3 extends over 14 amino acids. J was trimmed by 6 bases and V by 2 bases; bases with no gene match: 5. CDR1 is SGHNT and CDR2 is YYREEE in the germline V gene (reference sequence). Here the CDR3 reads CASSLQGAQNGYTF. Written as DNA, the CDR3 is TGTGCCAGCAGCTTACAGGGGGCGCAGAATGGCTACACCTTC.

The chain couples TRBV18 to TRBJ2-1; D is perhaps TRBD2 (6 bases). From germline, CDR1 is KGHSH and CDR2 LQKENI. The CDR3 sequence is 14 residues long. V shed 0 bases and J shed 3 bases, with 6 bases lying between them. For the CDR3, the DNA is TGTGCCAGCTCACCACCGGGACTCTACAATGAGCAGTTCTTC. It yields the protein CASSPPGLYNEQFF.

CDR3 residues: CASSQLASSTDTQYF. CDR3 DNA: TGTGCCAGTAGTCAACTAGCGTCTAGCACAGATACGCAGTATTTT. The chain combines TRBV19 with TRBJ2-3, with 7 nucleotides matching TRBD2. The CDR3 runs 15 residues. Germline V lookup: CDR1 LNHDA, CDR2 SQIVND (reference sequence). J gave up 0 bases and V 5 bases, and 5 bases lay outside the gene matches.